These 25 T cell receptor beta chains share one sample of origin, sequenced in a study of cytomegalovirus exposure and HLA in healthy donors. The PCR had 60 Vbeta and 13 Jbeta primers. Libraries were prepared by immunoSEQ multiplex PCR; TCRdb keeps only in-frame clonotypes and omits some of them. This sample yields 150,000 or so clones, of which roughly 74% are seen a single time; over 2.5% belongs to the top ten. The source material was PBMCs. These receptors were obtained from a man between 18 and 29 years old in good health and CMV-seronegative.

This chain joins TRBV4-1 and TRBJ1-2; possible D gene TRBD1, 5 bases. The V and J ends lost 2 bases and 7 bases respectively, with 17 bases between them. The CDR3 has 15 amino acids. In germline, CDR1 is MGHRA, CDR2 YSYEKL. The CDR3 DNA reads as TGCGCCAGCAGCCAAAACCCACTGGCAGGGTCTGGCTACACCTTC. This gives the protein CASSQNPLAGSGYTF.

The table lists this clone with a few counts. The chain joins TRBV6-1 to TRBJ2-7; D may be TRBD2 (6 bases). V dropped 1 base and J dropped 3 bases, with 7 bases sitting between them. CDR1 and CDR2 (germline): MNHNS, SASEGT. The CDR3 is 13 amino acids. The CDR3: CASSEGDFYEQYF. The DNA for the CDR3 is TGTGCCAGCAGTGAAGGGGACTTCTACGAGCAGTACTTC.

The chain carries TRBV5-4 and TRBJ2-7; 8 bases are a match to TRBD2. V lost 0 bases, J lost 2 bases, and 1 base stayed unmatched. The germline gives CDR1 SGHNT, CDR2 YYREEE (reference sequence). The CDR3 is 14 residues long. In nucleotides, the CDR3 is TGTGCCAGCAGCTTGGGCGGGGGGCCCTACGAGCAGTACTTC. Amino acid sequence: CASSLGGGPYEQYF.

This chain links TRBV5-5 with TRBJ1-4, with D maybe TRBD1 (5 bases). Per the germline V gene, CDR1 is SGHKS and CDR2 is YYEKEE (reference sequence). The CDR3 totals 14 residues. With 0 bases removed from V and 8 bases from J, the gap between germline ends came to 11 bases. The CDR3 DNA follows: TGTGCCAGCAGCTTGGCGGCAGGGTACGAAAAACTGTTTTTT. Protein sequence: CASSLAAGYEKLFF.

CDR3 coding DNA: TGCGCCAGCAGCTCCCAGGGGGCCGATGAGCAGTTCTTC. Amino acids: CASSSQGADEQFF. The chain has TRBV5-1 and TRBJ2-1, with TRBD1 matching over 8 bases. Germline CDR1 is SGHRS and CDR2 is YFSETQ. The CDR3 is 13 residues long. J gave up 8 bases and V 3 bases, and 4 bases lay outside the gene matches.

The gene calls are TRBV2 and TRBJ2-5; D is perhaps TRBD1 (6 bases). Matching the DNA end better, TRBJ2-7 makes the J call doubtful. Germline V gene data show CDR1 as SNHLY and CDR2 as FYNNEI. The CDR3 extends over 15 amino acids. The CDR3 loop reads CASTYQGWSSYEQYF. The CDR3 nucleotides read TGTGCCAGCACCTACCAGGGGTGGAGCTCCTACGAGCAGTACTTC.

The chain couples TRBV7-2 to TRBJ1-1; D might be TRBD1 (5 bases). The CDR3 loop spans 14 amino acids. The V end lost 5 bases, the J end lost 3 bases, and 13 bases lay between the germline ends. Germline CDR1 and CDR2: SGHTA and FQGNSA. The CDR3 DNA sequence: TGTGCCAGCAGCCCATCCTGGGGGGACACTGAAGCTTTCTTT. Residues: CASSPSWGDTEAFF. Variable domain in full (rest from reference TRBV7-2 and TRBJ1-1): GAGVSQSPSNKVTEKGKDVELRCDPISGHTALYWYRQSLGQGLEFLIYFQGNSAPDKSGLPSDRFSAERTGGSVSTLTIQRTQQEDSAVYLCASSPSWGDTEAFFGQGTRLTVV.

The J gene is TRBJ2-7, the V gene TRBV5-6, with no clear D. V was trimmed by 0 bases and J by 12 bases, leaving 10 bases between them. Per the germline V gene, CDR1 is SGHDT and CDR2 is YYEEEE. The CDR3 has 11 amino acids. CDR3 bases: TGTGCCAGCAGCTTGGGTACCAAACGGTACGTC. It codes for CASSLGTKRYV.

In DNA, the CDR3 is TGCAGCGGTTATATGGGGGGCGGGGGGGACAATGAGCAGTTCTTC. This encodes CSGYMGGGGDNEQFF. The chain employs TRBV29-1 and TRBJ2-1, with 9 bases matching TRBD2. There are 15 residues in the CDR3. CDR1 and CDR2 from the germline V gene are SQVTM and ANQGSEA. The junction had 12 bases not matched to a gene; V was cut back by 7 bases and J by 5 bases.

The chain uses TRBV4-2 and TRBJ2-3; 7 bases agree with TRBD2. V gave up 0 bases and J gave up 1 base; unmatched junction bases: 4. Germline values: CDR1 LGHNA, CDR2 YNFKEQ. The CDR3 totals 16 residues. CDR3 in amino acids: CASSQDMGGGTDTQYF. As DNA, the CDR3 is TGTGCCAGCAGCCAAGATATGGGGGGGGGCACAGATACGCAGTATTTT.

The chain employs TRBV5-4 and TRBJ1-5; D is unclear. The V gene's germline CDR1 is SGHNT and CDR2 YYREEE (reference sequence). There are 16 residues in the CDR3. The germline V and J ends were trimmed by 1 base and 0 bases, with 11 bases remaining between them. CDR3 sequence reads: CASSLSRENSNQPQHF. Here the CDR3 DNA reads TGTGCCAGCAGCTTGTCTAGAGAGAATAGCAATCAGCCCCAGCATTTT.

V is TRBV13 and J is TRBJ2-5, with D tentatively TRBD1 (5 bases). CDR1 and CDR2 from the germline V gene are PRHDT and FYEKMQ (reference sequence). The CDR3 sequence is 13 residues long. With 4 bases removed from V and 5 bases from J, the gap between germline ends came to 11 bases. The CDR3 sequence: CASSSRVRETQYF. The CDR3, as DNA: TGTGCCAGCAGCTCCAGGGTGCGGGAGACCCAGTACTTC.

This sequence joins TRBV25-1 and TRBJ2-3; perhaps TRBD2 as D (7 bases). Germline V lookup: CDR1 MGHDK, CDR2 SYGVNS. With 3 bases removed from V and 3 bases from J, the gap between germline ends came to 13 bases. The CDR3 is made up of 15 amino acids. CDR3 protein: CASSDPGGLTDTQYF. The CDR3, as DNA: TGTGCCAGCAGTGACCCCGGGGGGCTTACAGATACGCAGTATTTT.

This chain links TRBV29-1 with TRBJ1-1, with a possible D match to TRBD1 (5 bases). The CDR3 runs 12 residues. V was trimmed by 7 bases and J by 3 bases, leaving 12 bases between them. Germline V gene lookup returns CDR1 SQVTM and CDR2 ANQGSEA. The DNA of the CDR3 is TGCAGCGGGGGGGTGGGGGACACTGAAGCTTTCTTT. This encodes CSGGVGDTEAFF.

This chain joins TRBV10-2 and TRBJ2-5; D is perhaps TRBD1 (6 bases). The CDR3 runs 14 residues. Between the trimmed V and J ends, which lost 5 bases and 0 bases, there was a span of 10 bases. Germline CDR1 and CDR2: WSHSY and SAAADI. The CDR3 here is CASSPQGHQETQYF. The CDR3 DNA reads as TGCGCCAGCAGTCCTCAGGGGCACCAAGAGACCCAGTACTTC.

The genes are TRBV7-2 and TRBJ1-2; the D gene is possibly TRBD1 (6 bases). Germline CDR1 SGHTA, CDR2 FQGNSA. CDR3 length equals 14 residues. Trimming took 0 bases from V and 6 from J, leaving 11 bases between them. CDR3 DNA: TGTGCCAGCAGCTTAGCGCGCCAGGGGAATGGCTACACCTTC. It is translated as CASSLARQGNGYTF. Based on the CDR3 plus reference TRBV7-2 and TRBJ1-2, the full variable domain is GAGVSQSPSNKVTEKGKDVELRCDPISGHTALYWYRQSLGQGLEFLIYFQGNSAPDKSGLPSDRFSAERTGGSVSTLTIQRTQQEDSAVYLCASSLARQGNGYTFGSGTRLTVV.

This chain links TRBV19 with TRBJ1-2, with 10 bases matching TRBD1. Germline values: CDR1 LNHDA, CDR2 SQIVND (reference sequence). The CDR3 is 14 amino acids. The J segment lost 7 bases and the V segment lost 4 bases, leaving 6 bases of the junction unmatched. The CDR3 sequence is CASSKMTGGVGYTF. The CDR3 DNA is TGTGCCAGTAGTAAGATGACAGGGGGCGTTGGCTACACCTTC.

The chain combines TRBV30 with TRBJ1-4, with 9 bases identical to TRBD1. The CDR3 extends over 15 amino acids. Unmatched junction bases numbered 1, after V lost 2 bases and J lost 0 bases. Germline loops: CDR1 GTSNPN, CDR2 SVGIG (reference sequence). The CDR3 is CAWSRQGATNEKLFF. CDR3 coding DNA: TGTGCCTGGAGTAGACAGGGGGCAACTAATGAAAAACTGTTTTTT. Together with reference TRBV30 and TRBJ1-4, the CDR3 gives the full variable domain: SQTIHQWPATLVQPVGSPLSLECTVEGTSNPNLYWYRQAAGRGLQLLFYSVGIGQISSEVPQNLSASRPQDRQFILSSKKLLLSDSGFYLCAWSRQGATNEKLFFGSGTQLSVL.

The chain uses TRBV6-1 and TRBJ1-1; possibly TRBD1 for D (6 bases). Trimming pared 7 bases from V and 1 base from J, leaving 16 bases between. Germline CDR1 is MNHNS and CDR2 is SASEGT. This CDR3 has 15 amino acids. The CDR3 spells CASNGQPGGNTEAFF. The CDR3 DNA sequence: TGTGCCAGCAACGGACAGCCAGGAGGGAACACTGAAGCTTTCTTT.

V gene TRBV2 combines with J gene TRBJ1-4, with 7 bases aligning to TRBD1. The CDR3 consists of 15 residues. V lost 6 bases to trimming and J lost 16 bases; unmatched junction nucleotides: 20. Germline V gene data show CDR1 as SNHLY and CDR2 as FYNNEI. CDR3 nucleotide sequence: TGTGCCAGCAGGGAGACCGGGACAGATAATGAAAAAGGGTTTTTT. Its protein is CASRETGTDNEKGFF.

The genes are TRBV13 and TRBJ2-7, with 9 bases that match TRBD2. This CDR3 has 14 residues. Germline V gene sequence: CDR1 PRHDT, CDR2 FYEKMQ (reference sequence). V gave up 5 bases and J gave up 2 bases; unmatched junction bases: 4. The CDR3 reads CASSPSGGPYEQYF. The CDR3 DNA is TGTGCCAGCAGCCCCAGCGGGGGGCCCTACGAGCAGTACTTC.

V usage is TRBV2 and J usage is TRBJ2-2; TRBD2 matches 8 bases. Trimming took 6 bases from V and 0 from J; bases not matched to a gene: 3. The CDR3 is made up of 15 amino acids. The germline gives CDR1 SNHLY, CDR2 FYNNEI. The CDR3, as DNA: TGTGCCAGCAGGGGGCGGGGGGCGAACACCGGGGAGCTGTTTTTT. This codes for CASRGRGANTGELFF.

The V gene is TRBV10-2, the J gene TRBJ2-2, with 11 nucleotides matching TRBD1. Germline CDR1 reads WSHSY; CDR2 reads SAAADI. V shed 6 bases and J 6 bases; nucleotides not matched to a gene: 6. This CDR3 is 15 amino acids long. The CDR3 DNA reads TGCGCCAGCAGATCCGGGACAGGGGGAGCCGGGGAGCTGTTTTTT. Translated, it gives CASRSGTGGAGELFF.

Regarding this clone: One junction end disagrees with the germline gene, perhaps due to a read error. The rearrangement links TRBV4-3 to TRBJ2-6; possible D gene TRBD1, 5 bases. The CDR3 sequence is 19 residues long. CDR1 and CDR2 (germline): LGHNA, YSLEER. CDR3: CASSQDVVTVGAGANGLTF. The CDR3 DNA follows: TGCGCCAGCAGCCAAGATGTCGTAACAGTAGGTGCTGGGGCCAACGGCCTGACTTTC.

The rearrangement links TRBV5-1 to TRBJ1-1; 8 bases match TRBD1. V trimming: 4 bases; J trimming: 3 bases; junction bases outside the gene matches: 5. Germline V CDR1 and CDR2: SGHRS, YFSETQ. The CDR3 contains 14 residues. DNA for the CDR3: TGCGCCAGCAGCCGTCCACAGGGGGACACTGAAGCTTTCTTT. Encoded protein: CASSRPQGDTEAFF.